This TCR beta chain derives from a study of T cells in localized non-small cell lung cancer. Study outcomes and limitations: The tumor had only one region sequenced, so heterogeneity remains possible. Detection in adjacent lung was observed for a median about 56 of the top 100 tumor clones.

Sequenced by immunoSEQ multiplex PCR; TCRdb stores in-frame clones only, minus some. In the table there are 90,000 to 95,000 clones, 87% of which are singletons. The table lists this clone with a few counts. Its antigen is not identified. The same CDR3 can be traced to other DNA sequences in this sample. Sequenced material: peripheral blood, taken before any cancer treatment. This sequence originates from a man aged 40-75 years with stage I squamous cell lung carcinoma.

In nucleotides, the CDR3 is TGTGCCAGCAGCTTAGCGGGACGCATCTACGAGCAGTACTTC. Translated: CASSLAGRIYEQYF. The V call is TRBV7-2, the J call TRBJ2-7, with D possibly called TRBD1 or TRBD2 (5 bases each). The CDR3 is made up of 14 amino acids. Trimming cost V 0 bases and J 3 bases, with 9 bases left between them. Germline V lookup: CDR1 SGHTA, CDR2 FQGNSA. Based on the CDR3 plus reference TRBV7-2 and TRBJ2-7, the full variable domain is GAGVSQSPSNKVTEKGKDVELRCDPISGHTALYWYRQSLGQGLEFLIYFQGNSAPDKSGLPSDRFSAERTGGSVSTLTIQRTQQEDSAVYLCASSLAGRIYEQYFGPGTRLTVT.